These T cell receptor beta chains were read from a single sample in a study of blood T cell repertoires in COVID-19. Only in-frame clones appear in the TCRdb table, and some are missing; sequencing was by immunoSEQ multiplex PCR. The table lists under 350,000 clones, approximately 83% of them singletons. Sequencing was carried out using PBMCs or T cells enriched from blood (not recorded which). All receptors come from a woman in her forties with acute COVID-19. The CDR3 runs from the conserved cysteine through the conserved F or W. D genes are given only for firm matches. Clone sizes are given selectively: once, few, many, or a class where the clone is expanded.

v_call	d_call	clone_size	j_call	cdr3_aa	cdr3_nt
TRBV18	TRBD1	once	TRBJ1-2	CASSPDRGGDGYTF	TGTGCCAGCTCACCGGACAGGGGAGGGGATGGCTACACCTTC
TRBV19	TRBD2	few	TRBJ2-3	CASSIAGGTDTQYF	TGTGCCAGTAGTATTGCGGGGGGGACAGATACGCAGTATTTT
TRBV10-3	-	-	TRBJ2-5	CAISDKANSQETQYF	TGTGCCATCAGTGATAAAGCAAACTCCCAAGAGACCCAGTACTTC
TRBV27	-	-	TRBJ1-5	CASSLEQGSNQPQHF	TGTGCCAGCAGTTTGGAACAGGGAAGCAATCAGCCCCAGCATTTT
TRBV20-1	TRBD1	-	TRBJ1-5	CSASDRGDRGLQPQHF	TGCAGTGCTAGTGATCGAGGGGACAGGGGATTACAGCCCCAGCATTTT
TRBV4-2	-	few	TRBJ2-2	CASSQDAVIGELFF	TGTGCCAGCAGCCAAGACGCAGTCATCGGGGAGCTGTTTTTT
TRBV25-1	-	-	TRBJ1-1	CASSESGGDTEAFF	TGTGCCAGCAGTGAATCTGGGGGGGACACTGAAGCTTTCTTT
TRBV10-3	-	-	TRBJ1-5	CAIRAEGNQPQHF	TGTGCCATCAGGGCAGAGGGCAATCAGCCCCAGCATTTT
TRBV5-4	-	-	TRBJ2-5	CASSPEGSLRETQYF	TGTGCCAGCAGCCCGGAGGGCAGTCTCAGAGAGACCCAGTACTTC
TRBV6-5	-	-	TRBJ1-6	CASSWADSPLHF	TGTGCCAGCAGTTGGGCAGATTCACCCCTCCACTTT
TRBV7-9	TRBD1	-	TRBJ1-4	CASRPSQGAWEKLFF	TGTGCCAGCAGGCCTAGCCAGGGGGCGTGGGAAAAACTGTTTTTT
TRBV4-2	-	-	TRBJ2-5	CASSPEDGQRDQYF	TGTGCCAGCAGCCCGGAGGACGGTCAACGTGACCAGTACTTC
TRBV27	TRBD2	-	TRBJ2-1	CASSPLGAGGYNEQFF	TGTGCCAGCAGTCCACTGGGAGCGGGGGGGTACAATGAGCAGTTCTTC
TRBV6-6	TRBD1	once	TRBJ2-7	CASSYGERTGEQYF	TGTGCCAGCAGTTACGGCGAGCGGACAGGCGAGCAGTACTTC
TRBV7-2	-	-	TRBJ2-2	CASSLGGGTGELFF	TGTGCCAGCAGCTTGGGAGGGGGGACCGGGGAGCTGTTTTTT
TRBV18	TRBD2	few	TRBJ2-3	CASSSGRAEDTQYF	TGTGCCAGCTCTAGCGGGAGGGCCGAAGATACGCAGTATTTT
TRBV20-1	TRBD1	-	TRBJ1-2	CSASNTGASNYGYTF	TGCAGTGCTAGTAACACAGGGGCCTCTAACTATGGCTACACCTTC
TRBV4-3	-	-	TRBJ1-2	CASSQDNPTYGYTF	TGCGCCAGCAGCCAAGATAACCCGACTTATGGCTACACCTTC
TRBV6-5	-	-	TRBJ1-3	CASRDTISGNTIYF	TGTGCCAGCAGGGACACCATCTCTGGAAACACCATATATTTT
TRBV9	-	-	TRBJ1-1	CASSVGQGITEAFF	TGTGCCAGCAGCGTAGGGCAGGGGATCACTGAAGCTTTCTTT
TRBV18	TRBD1	-	TRBJ2-7	CASSQDYGQGPTYEQYF	TGTGCCAGCTCACAAGACTACGGACAGGGGCCAACCTACGAGCAGTACTTC
TRBV11-2	TRBD1	-	TRBJ2-1	CASSLERGRSNEQFF	TGTGCCAGCAGCTTAGAGAGGGGGCGCAGTAATGAGCAGTTCTTC
TRBV19	TRBD2	-	TRBJ2-3	CASRPGGSTDTQYF	TGTGCCAGTAGGCCGGGGGGAAGCACAGATACGCAGTATTTT
TRBV7-8	-	once	TRBJ2-5	CASSLVASRGGTQYF	TGTGCCAGCAGCTTAGTAGCTAGCCGGGGAGGCACCCAGTACTTC
TRBV3-1/TRBV3-2	TRBD1	-	TRBJ2-1	CASSPGQGSYNEQFF	TGTGCCAGCAGCCCGGGACAGGGCTCCTACAATGAGCAGTTCTTC
TRBV28	-	-	TRBJ2-7	CASSLRLVLLTYEQYF	TGTGCCAGCAGTTTGAGACTAGTCCTGCTCACTTACGAGCAGTACTTC
TRBV18	TRBD2	-	TRBJ2-7	CASSPIAGADSYEQYF	TGTGCCAGCTCACCGATAGCGGGGGCCGACTCCTACGAGCAGTACTTC
TRBV3-1/TRBV3-2	-	-	TRBJ2-3	CASSQESVSQYF	TGTGCCAGCAGCCAAGAATCCGTCTCGCAGTATTTT
TRBV7-2	-	-	TRBJ1-5	CASSRGISNQPQHF	TGTGCCAGCAGCAGGGGGATTAGCAATCAGCCCCAGCATTTT
TRBV7-9	-	few	TRBJ2-7	CASSLVEGSYEQYF	TGTGCCAGCAGCTTAGTCGAGGGCTCCTACGAGCAGTACTTC
TRBV2	-	-	TRBJ1-2	CASSVQYGYTF	TGTGCCAGCAGTGTACAGTATGGCTACACCTTC
TRBV11-1	TRBD1	once	TRBJ1-1	CASSFQGASNTEAFF	TGTGCCAGCAGCTTTCAGGGGGCGTCGAACACTGAAGCTTTCTTT
TRBV7-3	TRBD2	-	TRBJ2-3	CASSSQRGDTDTQYF	TGTGCCAGCAGCTCCCAGCGGGGGGACACAGATACGCAGTATTTT
TRBV5-1	-	-	TRBJ1-5	CASSLGTTGNQPQHF	TGCGCCAGCAGCCTGGGGACCACGGGGAATCAGCCCCAGCATTTT
TRBV2	-	-	TRBJ2-5	CASSDQGTGRETQYF	TGTGCCAGCAGTGATCAAGGAACAGGGCGAGAGACCCAGTACTTC
TRBV28	-	-	TRBJ2-7	CASSLPGVGYEQYF	TGTGCCAGCAGTTTGCCGGGAGTCGGGTACGAGCAGTACTTC
TRBV9	-	-	TRBJ1-2	CASSDGGRPYTF	TGTGCCAGCAGCGACGGGGGACGGCCTTACACCTTC
TRBV7-2	TRBD1	few	TRBJ1-1	CASSIWTGVNTEAFF	TGTGCCAGCAGTATCTGGACAGGGGTGAACACTGAAGCTTTCTTT
TRBV24-1	TRBD1	-	TRBJ2-3	CATRLTGLGTQYF	TGTGCCACCAGGCTGACAGGGCTCGGTACGCAGTATTTT
TRBV20-1	-	-	TRBJ1-3	CSASRRESGNTIYF	TGCAGTGCTAGTAGGAGAGAGTCTGGAAACACCATATATTTT
TRBV18	-	-	TRBJ1-5	CASSPRQGTLSQHF	TGTGCCAGCTCACCAAGACAAGGTACCTTGTCCCAGCATTTT
TRBV19	-	few	TRBJ2-1	CASSYGQNNEQFF	TGTGCCAGTAGTTACGGACAGAACAATGAGCAGTTCTTC
TRBV28	-	-	TRBJ2-2	CASSLGASGRGELFF	TGTGCCAGCAGTTTGGGGGCTAGCGGACGGGGGGAGCTGTTTTTT
TRBV6-5	-	-	TRBJ1-1	CASSYRDMNTEAFF	TGTGCCAGCAGTTATCGGGATATGAACACTGAAGCTTTCTTT
TRBV28	-	-	TRBJ2-7	CASSPLGAISRNEQYF	TGTGCCAGCAGCCCCCTGGGTGCAATCTCGAGGAACGAGCAGTACTTC
TRBV19	-	-	TRBJ2-2	CASSIPAGRPVGELFF	TGTGCCAGTAGTATCCCCGCGGGACGGCCGGTCGGGGAGCTGTTTTTT
TRBV7-9	-	-	TRBJ1-5	CASSFGIKDQPQHF	TGTGCCAGCAGCTTCGGGATTAAGGATCAGCCCCAGCATTTT
TRBV19	-	-	TRBJ1-6	CASSISSTFNSPLHF	TGTGCCAGTAGTATTAGCAGCACCTTTAATTCACCCCTCCACTTT
TRBV23-1	TRBD2	once	TRBJ2-3	CASSQSGGLVSDTQYF	TGCGCCAGCAGTCAATCGGGGGGACTAGTTTCAGATACGCAGTATTTT
TRBV25-1	-	-	TRBJ1-1	CASSESRRRMNTEAFF	TGTGCCAGCAGCGAATCCCGGAGACGGATGAACACTGAAGCTTTCTTT
TRBV5-6	TRBD1	-	TRBJ1-6	CASSRTGGRGANSPLHF	TGTGCCAGCAGCAGGACAGGGGGCCGCGGTGCTAATTCACCCCTCCACTTT
TRBV7-2	-	-	TRBJ1-1	CASSSQGLGAEAFF	TGTGCCAGCAGCTCACAGGGCTTGGGAGCTGAAGCTTTCTTT
TRBV11-2	-	-	TRBJ1-5	CASSLGQANQPQHF	TGTGCCAGCAGCTTAGGCCAGGCGAATCAGCCCCAGCATTTT
TRBV4-2	TRBD1	-	TRBJ1-6	CASSPQGDGSNSPLHF	TGTGCCAGCAGCCCTCAGGGGGACGGATCAAATTCACCCCTCCACTTT
TRBV18	TRBD1	-	TRBJ2-6	CASSPTGTGVGANVLTF	TGTGCCAGCTCACCAACCGGGACAGGGGTTGGGGCCAACGTCCTGACTTTC
TRBV5-1	TRBD1	-	TRBJ2-3	CASSLDGTGGTDTQYF	TGCGCCAGCAGCTTGGATGGGACAGGGGGCACAGATACGCAGTATTTT
TRBV13	-	few	TRBJ1-1	CASSRVQNMNTEAFF	TGTGCCAGCAGCCGGGTCCAAAACATGAACACTGAAGCTTTCTTT
TRBV4-3	-	-	TRBJ1-4	CASSQGQTATNEKLFF	TGCGCCAGCAGCCAAGGCCAAACAGCAACTAATGAAAAACTGTTTTTT